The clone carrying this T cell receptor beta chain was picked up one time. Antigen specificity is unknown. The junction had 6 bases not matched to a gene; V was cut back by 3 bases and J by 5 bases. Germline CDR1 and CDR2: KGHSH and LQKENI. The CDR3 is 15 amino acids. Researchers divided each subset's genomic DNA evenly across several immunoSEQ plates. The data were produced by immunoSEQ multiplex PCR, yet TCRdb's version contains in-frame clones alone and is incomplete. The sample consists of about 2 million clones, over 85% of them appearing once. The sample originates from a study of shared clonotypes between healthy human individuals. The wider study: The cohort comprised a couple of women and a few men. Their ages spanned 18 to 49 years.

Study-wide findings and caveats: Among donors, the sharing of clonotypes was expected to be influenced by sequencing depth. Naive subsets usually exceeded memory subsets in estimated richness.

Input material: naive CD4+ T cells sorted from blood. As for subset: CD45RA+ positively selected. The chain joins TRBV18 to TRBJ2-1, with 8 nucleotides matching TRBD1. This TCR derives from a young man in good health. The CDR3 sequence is CASSPQGANHNEQFF. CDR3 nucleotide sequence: TGTGCCAGCTCACCCCAGGGGGCGAATCACAATGAGCAGTTCTTC.